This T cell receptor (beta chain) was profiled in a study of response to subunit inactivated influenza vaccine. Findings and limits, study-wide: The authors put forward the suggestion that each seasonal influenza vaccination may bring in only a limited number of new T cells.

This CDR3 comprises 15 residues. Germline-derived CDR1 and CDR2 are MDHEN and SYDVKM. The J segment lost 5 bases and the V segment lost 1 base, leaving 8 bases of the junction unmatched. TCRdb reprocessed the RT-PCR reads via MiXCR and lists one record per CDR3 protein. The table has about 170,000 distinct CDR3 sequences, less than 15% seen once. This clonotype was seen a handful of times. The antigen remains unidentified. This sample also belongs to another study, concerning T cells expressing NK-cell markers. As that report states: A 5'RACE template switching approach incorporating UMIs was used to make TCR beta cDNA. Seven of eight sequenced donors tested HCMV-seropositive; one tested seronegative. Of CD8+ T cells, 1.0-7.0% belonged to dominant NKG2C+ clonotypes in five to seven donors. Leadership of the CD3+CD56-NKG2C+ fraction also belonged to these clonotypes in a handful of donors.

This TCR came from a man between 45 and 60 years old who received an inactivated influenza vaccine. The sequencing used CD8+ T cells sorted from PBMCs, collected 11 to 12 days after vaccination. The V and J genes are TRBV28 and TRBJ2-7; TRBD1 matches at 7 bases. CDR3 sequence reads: CASSLSLGGNHEQYF. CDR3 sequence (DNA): TGTGCCAGCAGTTTATCCTTAGGGGGCAACCACGAGCAGTACTTC.